The rows below give T cell receptor beta chains drawn from one sample of a study of OX40 agonist ivuxolimab in advanced cancers. Measured with immunoSEQ multiplex PCR; TCRdb has only the in-frame clones, and not every one. The sample includes over 150,000 clones, 94% seen only once; the top ten take just over 0.3%. The sample here was CD4+ or CD8+ T cells sorted from blood, taken in a trial of the OX40 agonist ivuxolimab. The receptors were gathered from an adult with an advanced solid tumor such as melanoma, head and neck, liver or kidney cancer. Each CDR3 is given with its conserved first and last residue. The D gene is left open where the match is weak. Size is stated for part of the rows, as once, few or many counts, or as a class when the clone is expanded.

d_gene | abundance | j_gene | v_gene | len | CDR3aa | CDR3nt
TRBD1 | - | TRBJ1-1 | TRBV27 | 12 | CATSDRDTEAFF | TGTGCCACCTCCGACAGGGATACTGAAGCTTTCTTT
- | - | TRBJ2-1 | TRBV29-1 | 13 | CSVMQGTYNEQFF | TGCAGCGTAATGCAGGGGACCTACAATGAGCAGTTCTTC
- | - | TRBJ1-2 | TRBV19 | 13 | CASSPRGDYGYTF | TGTGCCAGTAGCCCGAGGGGCGACTATGGCTACACCTTC
- | - | TRBJ1-1 | TRBV18 | 15 | CASSPGTPGSAEAFF | TGTGCCAGCTCACCGGGGACGCCAGGGAGCGCTGAAGCTTTCTTT
- | once | TRBJ2-7 | TRBV7-5 | 15 | CARSCTGILAYEQYF | TGTGCCAGAAGCTGTACAGGAATTCTTGCCTACGAGCAGTACTTC
- | - | TRBJ2-3 | TRBV15 | 14 | CATSREPGLDTQYF | TGTGCCACCAGCAGAGAGCCGGGACTGGATACGCAGTATTTT
- | - | TRBJ1-2 | TRBV4-3 | 16 | CASSQDARAYNYGYTF | TGCGCCAGCAGCCAAGATGCCAGGGCGTATAACTATGGCTACACCTTC
- | - | TRBJ1-4 | TRBV29-1 | 11 | CSGGTSEKLFF | TGCAGCGGGGGGACATCTGAAAAACTGTTTTTT
- | - | TRBJ1-2 | TRBV5-1 | 14 | CASRIQGNENGYTF | TGCGCCAGCCGAATCCAGGGGAATGAGAATGGCTACACCTTC
- | once | TRBJ1-1 | TRBV5-1 | 14 | CASSGKVSNTEAFF | TGCGCCAGCAGCGGCAAGGTTTCAAACACTGAAGCTTTCTTT
TRBD2 | - | TRBJ2-1 | TRBV25-1 | 17 | CASSEVTSGSRYNEQFF | TGTGCCAGCAGTGAGGTGACTAGCGGGAGTAGGTACAATGAGCAGTTCTTC
TRBD2 | - | TRBJ2-1 | TRBV6-1 | 15 | CASSELGLAASRQFF | TGTGCCAGCAGTGAACTCGGACTAGCGGCCTCCAGGCAGTTCTTC
- | - | TRBJ2-3 | TRBV5-1 | 15 | CASSLAGREADTQYF | TGCGCCAGCAGCTTGGCAGGCAGGGAGGCAGATACGCAGTATTTT
- | - | TRBJ2-6 | TRBV6-5 | 16 | CASSYTQPPGYNVLTF | TGTGCCAGCAGTTATACACAGCCCCCCGGGTACAACGTCCTGACTTTC
- | - | TRBJ2-3 | TRBV21-1 | 18 | CASSKVSGGVGRTDTQYF | TGTGCCAGCAGCAAAGTCTCTGGTGGCGTGGGGAGGACAGATACGCAGTATTTT
- | - | TRBJ1-5 | TRBV10-1 | 17 | CASSPRTRTGSNQPQHF | TGCGCCAGCAGCCCTAGGACGCGAACGGGGAGCAATCAGCCCCAGCATTTT
- | - | TRBJ2-1 | TRBV4-1 | 11 | CASSHQTDQFF | TGCGCCAGCAGCCATCAGACAGATCAGTTCTTC
- | - | TRBJ1-2 | TRBV6-5 | 14 | CASSNGVGVSGYTF | TGTGCCAGCAGCAACGGGGTAGGGGTGAGTGGCTACACCTTC
TRBD2 | - | TRBJ2-1 | TRBV9 | 15 | CASSVGASGYNEQFF | TGTGCCAGCAGCGTCGGGGCTAGCGGCTACAATGAGCAGTTCTTC
TRBD1 | - | TRBJ2-2 | TRBV5-6 | 15 | CASSVPSTGAGELFF | TGTGCCAGCAGCGTCCCTTCTACAGGGGCCGGGGAGCTGTTTTTT
- | - | TRBJ1-4 | TRBV6-6 | 16 | CASSYGDKLRSEKLFF | TGTGCCAGCAGTTACGGGGACAAACTTCGAAGTGAAAAACTGTTTTTT
- | once | TRBJ1-5 | TRBV19 | 15 | CASSIHNPSNQPQHF | TGTGCCAGTAGTATTCACAACCCTAGCAATCAGCCCCAGCATTTT
TRBD2 | once | TRBJ2-3 | TRBV5-1 | 14 | CASTLPGGSDTQYF | TGCGCCAGCACCCTTCCGGGGGGATCCGATACGCAGTATTTT
TRBD1 | - | TRBJ1-6 | TRBV7-8 | 14 | CASSLVGQATTLHF | TGTGCCAGCAGCTTAGTAGGACAGGCTACAACCCTCCACTTT
TRBD1 | - | TRBJ2-5 | TRBV11-2 | 15 | CASSTGVGYQETQYF | TGTGCCAGCAGCACAGGGGTGGGGTACCAAGAGACCCAGTACTTC
- | - | TRBJ1-1 | TRBV5-1 | 13 | CASSLAGTLEAFF | TGCGCCAGCAGCTTAGCGGGGACTCTTGAAGCTTTCTTT
- | once | TRBJ2-2 | TRBV10-1 | 13 | CASTPGTTGELFF | TGCGCCAGCACCCCAGGGACCACCGGGGAGCTGTTTTTT
- | - | TRBJ2-5 | TRBV5-5 | 15 | CASSLVDARQETQYF | TGTGCCAGCAGCTTGGTAGATGCCAGACAAGAGACCCAGTACTTC
TRBD1 | - | TRBJ2-3 | TRBV19 | 13 | CAASQGSTDTQYF | TGTGCCGCCTCACAGGGGAGCACAGATACGCAGTATTTT